A single sample is the source of the 14 T cell receptor beta chains below, sequenced in a study of identical twins. Each CDR3 protein gets one entry after TCRdb re-called the 5' RACE reads with MiXCR. The sample records about 530,000 distinct CDR3 sequences, roughly 15% being singletons. Another study also made use of these data, one on yellow fever vaccine responses in identical twins.

The specimen was CD4+ T cells sorted from blood. These receptors came from a woman aged 18-30 years in good health.

This clonotype was counted only a few times. The rearrangement links TRBV6-1 to TRBJ1-1; 8 positions agree with TRBD1. J lost 7 bases, V lost 2 bases, and 3 bases had no gene match. Germline CDR1 is MNHNS and CDR2 is SASEGT. The CDR3 length is 13 residues. CDR3 amino acids: CASSEPDRGEAFF. The DNA for the CDR3 is TGTGCCAGCAGTGAACCAGACAGGGGTGAAGCTTTCTTT.

A word on this clonotype: An end of the junction differs from the germline gene, which may be a read error. The chain couples TRBV20-1 to TRBJ2-1; D gene unclear. Germline V gives CDR1 DFQATT, CDR2 SNEGSKA (reference sequence). CDR3 length equals 10 residues. As DNA, the CDR3 is TGCAGCGCATCGTGGGGTGACCTAGTCTTC. It codes for CSASWGDLVF.

V usage is TRBV6-1 and J usage is TRBJ2-7; D is ambiguous. The CDR3 length is 14 residues. The germline V and J ends were trimmed by 4 bases and 2 bases, with 12 bases remaining between them. Germline V lookup: CDR1 MNHNS, CDR2 SASEGT. The CDR3 sequence is CASSGWQAPYEQYF. Here the CDR3 DNA reads TGTGCCAGCAGTGGGTGGCAGGCTCCCTACGAGCAGTACTTC.

The chain employs TRBV7-3 and TRBJ2-2; D not certain. CDR1 SGHTA and CDR2 FQGTGA come from the germline V gene. This CDR3 has 15 residues. V gave up 2 bases and J gave up 0 bases, with 7 bases separating them. The CDR3 spells CASSLGETNTGELFF. The CDR3 bases are TGTGCCAGCAGCTTAGGAGAGACGAACACCGGGGAGCTGTTTTTT.

A few counts support this clonotype. The chain has TRBV2 and TRBJ2-1; TRBD1 matches 9 bases. CDR3 length: 13 residues. V trimming: 5 bases; J trimming: 7 bases; junction bases outside the gene matches: 3. Germline V gene data show CDR1 as SNHLY and CDR2 as FYNNEI. The CDR3 loop reads CASSSTGGNEQFF. CDR3 coding DNA: TGTGCCAGCAGTTCGACAGGGGGTAATGAGCAGTTCTTC.

This chain joins TRBV5-1 and TRBJ2-1; D ambiguous. This CDR3 has 15 residues. Trimming removed 4 bases from V and 0 bases from J, with 11 bases in between. Germline V gene lookup returns CDR1 SGHRS and CDR2 YFSETQ. The CDR3, as DNA: TGCGCCAGCAGCCCAGCAACAAGCTCCTACAATGAGCAGTTCTTC. Its translation is CASSPATSSYNEQFF.

The J gene is TRBJ2-7, the V gene TRBV11-2, with TRBD2 identical over 10 bases. This CDR3 spans 16 amino acids. Trimming removed 0 bases from V and 2 bases from J; junction bases left unmatched: 4. The germline V gene encodes CDR1 SGHAT and CDR2 FQNNGV. This CDR3 reads CASSLDLLAGAYEQYF. The DNA of the CDR3 is TGTGCCAGCAGCTTAGATCTGCTAGCGGGAGCCTACGAGCAGTACTTC. The full variable domain, its missing parts supplied by reference TRBV11-2 and TRBJ2-7, is EAGVAQSPRYKIIEKRQSVAFWCNPISGHATLYWYQQILGQGPKLLIQFQNNGVVDDSQLPKDRFSAERLKGVDSTLKIQPAKLEDSAVYLCASSLDLLAGAYEQYFGPGTRLTVT.

The CDR3 region has the DNA TGTGCCAGCTCACCACCGCTCGCGCATGAAACTACGAAGCAGTACTTC. It is translated as CASSPPLAHETTKQYF. The V call is TRBV18, the J call TRBJ2-7, with unresolved D. Germline V lookup: CDR1 KGHSH, CDR2 LQKENI. This CDR3 region has 16 residues. V dropped 0 bases and J dropped 8 bases, with 20 bases sitting between them.

This clonotype was observed a few times. The chain uses TRBV5-1 and TRBJ2-6; 10 nucleotides agree with TRBD1. V shed 0 bases, J shed 0 bases, and the junction held 3 bases outside the gene matches. Looked up from germline, CDR1 is SGHRS and CDR2 is YFSETQ. The CDR3 runs to 18 residues. CDR3 sequence (DNA): TGCGCCAGCAGCTTGGCAGGGACAGGGGCCTCTGGGGCCAACGTCCTGACTTTC. Protein product: CASSLAGTGASGANVLTF.

In its sample, this clonotype was seen many times. V gene TRBV10-3 combines with J gene TRBJ2-1; the D gene is possibly TRBD2 (6 bases). CDR1 is ENHRY, CDR2 SYGVKD, per germline. The CDR3 totals 15 residues. V dropped 10 bases and J dropped 2 bases, with 18 bases sitting between them. The CDR3 reads CATTVGRETYNEQFF. The CDR3 nucleotides are TGTGCCACCACTGTGGGGCGGGAAACCTACAATGAGCAGTTCTTC.

V usage is TRBV29-1 and J usage is TRBJ2-7; D might be TRBD1 (6 bases). The CDR3 length is 16 residues. CDR1 SQVTM and CDR2 ANQGSEA come from the germline V gene. Trimming cost V 4 bases and J 2 bases, with 21 bases left between them. CDR3: CSVVMTPGAETYEQYF. DNA for the CDR3: TGCAGCGTTGTCATGACCCCAGGGGCCGAAACCTACGAGCAGTACTTC.

This clonotype was seen more than once but under ten times. The chain has TRBV11-2 and TRBJ2-3; 13 bases map to TRBD2. The J segment lost 3 bases and the V segment lost 4 bases, leaving 7 bases of the junction unmatched. CDR3 length: 17 residues. Germline V gene lookup returns CDR1 SGHAT and CDR2 FQNNGV. The CDR3 DNA reads TGTGCCAGCAGCTGGGGGAGGACTAGCGGGGGAACAGATACGCAGTATTTT. Amino acid sequence: CASSWGRTSGGTDTQYF. The full variable domain, with the rest looked up from reference TRBV11-2 and TRBJ2-3, is EAGVAQSPRYKIIEKRQSVAFWCNPISGHATLYWYQQILGQGPKLLIQFQNNGVVDDSQLPKDRFSAERLKGVDSTLKIQPAKLEDSAVYLCASSWGRTSGGTDTQYFGPGTRLTVL.

This clonotype has more than one count but fewer than ten. The chain recombines TRBV18 with TRBJ2-3; D might be TRBD2 (5 bases). Trimming stripped 2 bases from V and 2 bases from J, with 11 bases between. This CDR3 comprises 15 residues. Germline-derived CDR1 and CDR2 are KGHSH and LQKENI. For the CDR3, the DNA is TGTGCCAGCTCACCAGAAAAAGCGGTCACAGATACGCAGTATTTT. Its protein is CASSPEKAVTDTQYF.

The CDR3: CASSLVSSHTDTQYF. CDR3 bases: TGTGCCAGCAGCTTAGTTTCCTCACACACAGATACGCAGTATTTT. V is TRBV7-9 and J is TRBJ2-3; no clear D gene. V lost 1 base and J lost 2, with 10 bases in between. CDR1 is SEHNR, CDR2 FQNEAQ, per germline (reference sequence). The CDR3 spans 15 residues.